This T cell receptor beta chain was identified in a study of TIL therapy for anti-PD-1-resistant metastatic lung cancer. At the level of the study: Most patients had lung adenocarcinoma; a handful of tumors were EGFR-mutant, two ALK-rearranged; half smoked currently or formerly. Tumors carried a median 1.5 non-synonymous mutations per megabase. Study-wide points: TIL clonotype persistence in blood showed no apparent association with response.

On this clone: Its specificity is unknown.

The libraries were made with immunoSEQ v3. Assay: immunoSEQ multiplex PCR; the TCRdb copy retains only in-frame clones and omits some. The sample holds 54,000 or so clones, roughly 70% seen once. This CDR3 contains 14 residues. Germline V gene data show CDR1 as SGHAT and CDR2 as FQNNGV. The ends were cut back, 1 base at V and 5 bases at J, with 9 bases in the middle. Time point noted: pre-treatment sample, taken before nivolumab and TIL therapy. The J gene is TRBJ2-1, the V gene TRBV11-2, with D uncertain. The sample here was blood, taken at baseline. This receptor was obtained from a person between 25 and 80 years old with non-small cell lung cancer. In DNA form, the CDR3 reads TGTGCCAGCAGCTTAGGAAGTTCGAACAATGAGCAGTTCTTC. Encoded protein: CASSLGSSNNEQFF. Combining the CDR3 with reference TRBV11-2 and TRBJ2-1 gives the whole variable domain EAGVAQSPRYKIIEKRQSVAFWCNPISGHATLYWYQQILGQGPKLLIQFQNNGVVDDSQLPKDRFSAERLKGVDSTLKIQPAKLEDSAVYLCASSLGSSNNEQFFGPGTRLTVL.